This T cell receptor beta chain was retrieved from a study of blood T cell repertoires in COVID-19. At the level of the study: The United States, Italy and Spain supplied acute and convalescent COVID-19 samples. T cells, B-cell-depleted T cells, or PBMCs provided the cDNA or gDNA that served as material.

J lost 7 bases, V lost 4 bases, and 14 bases had no gene match. The CDR3 has 17 amino acids. The V gene's germline CDR1 is SGHRS and CDR2 YFSETQ. In the original workflow: Quantification of nucleated cells was approximated via reference gene primer amplification. Assay: immunoSEQ multiplex PCR; the TCRdb copy retains only in-frame clones and omits some. The DNA gave D and trimming, while V, J and clone size come from that table. The profile shows approximately 310,000 clones, around 87% of them singletons. The receptor's source is a man aged 50 to 59 with active or convalescent COVID-19. Sequenced material: peripheral blood. The chain joins TRBV5-1 to TRBJ2-7, with TRBD2 matching over 13 bases. This CDR3 is CASSIGTSGGASWEQYF. CDR3 DNA sequence: TGCGCCAGCAGCATAGGAACTAGCGGGGGGGCGAGTTGGGAGCAGTACTTC. Using reference TRBV5-1 and TRBJ2-7 for the parts outside the CDR3, the full variable domain is KAGVTQTPRYLIKTRGQQVTLSCSPISGHRSVSWYQQTPGQGLQFLFEYFSETQRNKGNFPGRFSGRQFSNSRSEMNVSTLELGDSALYLCASSIGTSGGASWEQYFGPGTRLTVT.